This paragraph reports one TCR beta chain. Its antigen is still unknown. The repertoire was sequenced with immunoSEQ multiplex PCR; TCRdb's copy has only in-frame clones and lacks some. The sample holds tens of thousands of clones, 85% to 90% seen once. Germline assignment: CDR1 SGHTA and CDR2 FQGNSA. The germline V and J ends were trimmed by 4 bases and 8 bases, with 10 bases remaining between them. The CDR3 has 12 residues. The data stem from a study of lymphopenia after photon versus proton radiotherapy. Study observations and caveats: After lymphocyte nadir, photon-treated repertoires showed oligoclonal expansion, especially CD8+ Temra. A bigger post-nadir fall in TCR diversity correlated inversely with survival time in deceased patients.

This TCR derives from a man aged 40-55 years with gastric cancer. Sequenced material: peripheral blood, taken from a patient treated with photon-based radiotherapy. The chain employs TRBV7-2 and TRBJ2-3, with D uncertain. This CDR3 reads CASSSLSGTQYF. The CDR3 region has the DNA TGTGCCAGCAGCTCCCTATCCGGTACGCAGTATTTT.